The T cell receptor beta chain described here comes from a study of blood T cell repertoires in COVID-19. About the study: Material from acute and convalescent COVID-19 was sourced from the United States, Italy and Spain. In each case, the material was cDNA or gDNA derived from T cells, B-cell-depleted T cells, or PBMCs.

Source study methods: Nucleated cell number was recorded as an estimate derived from reference gene primer amplification. Produced via immunoSEQ multiplex PCR; TCRdb's table is partial and in-frame only. The V and J calls and the clone size are those of that table, but D and trimming were determined from the DNA. The sample holds some 69,000 clones, roughly nine tenths seen once. The sequencing input was peripheral blood. This clonotype originated in a man in his sixties with acute or convalescent COVID-19.

Here the CDR3 DNA reads TGTGCCAGCAGTTCGGGTCTTGTTAGCAATCAGCCCCAGCATTTT. It is translated as CASSSGLVSNQPQHF. This rearrangement joins TRBV6-5 to TRBJ1-5, with D unresolved. Germline V gene data show CDR1 as MNHEY and CDR2 as SVGAGI. V gave up 4 bases and J gave up 0 bases, with 10 bases separating them. The length of the CDR3 is 15 residues.